What follows are 31 T cell receptor beta chains derived from one specimen sequenced in a study of cytomegalovirus exposure and HLA in healthy donors. Amplification used 60 Vbeta primers and 13 Jbeta primers. Some clones are missing from TCRdb's copy, which holds only in-frame ones; the method was immunoSEQ multiplex PCR. This sample has under 200,000 clones, with around 81% found just once. Sequenced input: PBMCs. The receptors here all came from a woman in her forties or fifties in good health and CMV-seronegative.

V gene TRBV9 combines with J gene TRBJ2-2; maybe TRBD2 (5 bases). Germline CDR1 SGDLS, CDR2 YYNGEE. Trimming removed 4 bases at V and 2 bases at J, with 15 bases between. The CDR3 totals 16 residues. CDR3 in amino acids: CASSLTDSSNTGELFF. As DNA, the CDR3 is TGTGCCAGCAGCCTAACGGACTCGTCAAACACCGGGGAGCTGTTTTTT.

This chain links TRBV6-1 with TRBJ2-7, with D tentatively TRBD1 (5 bases). The germline CDR1 and CDR2 sequences are MNHNS and SASEGT. The CDR3 consists of 14 residues. Deletions cut 2 bases from V and 3 bases from J, with 11 bases between. As DNA, the CDR3 is TGTGCCAGCAGTGAAATGGGGCAGAACTACGAGCAGTACTTC. Amino acid sequence: CASSEMGQNYEQYF.

The rearrangement links TRBV19 to TRBJ2-5, with a possible D match to TRBD2 (6 bases). Germline lookup yields CDR1 LNHDA and CDR2 SQIVND (reference sequence). CDR3 length equals 12 residues. V lost 5 bases to trimming and J lost 4 bases, with 8 bases between them. The CDR3 nucleotides are TGTGCCAGTAGTTCCGGGGGAGAGACCCAGTACTTC. Its translation: CASSSGGETQYF.

This sequence joins TRBV7-9 and TRBJ2-3, with 8 bases that match TRBD2. The CDR3 covers 14 residues. Germline loops: CDR1 SEHNR, CDR2 FQNEAQ (reference sequence). V shed 4 bases, J shed 2 bases, and the junction held 2 bases outside the gene matches. This CDR3 reads CASSWRGDTDTQYF. The DNA of the CDR3 is TGTGCCAGCAGCTGGCGGGGGGACACAGATACGCAGTATTTT.

J is TRBJ1-2 and V is TRBV19; TRBD1 might be the D (5 bases). Germline V gives CDR1 LNHDA, CDR2 SQIVND (reference sequence). There are 15 residues in the CDR3. V dropped 10 bases and J dropped 7 bases, with 25 bases sitting between them. The CDR3 bases are TGTGCCACCATGCCGTTATTCCAGGGTAATTTTGGCTACACCTTC. This codes for CATMPLFQGNFGYTF.

The genes are TRBV27 and TRBJ2-2, with 8 bases fitting TRBD1. The V gene's germline CDR1 is MNHEY and CDR2 SMNVEV (reference sequence). J gave up 4 bases and V 6 bases, and 16 bases lay outside the gene matches. The CDR3 is made up of 18 amino acids. The CDR3 loop is CASRGGQVAWLSTGELFF. CDR3 coding DNA: TGTGCCAGCAGGGGGGGACAGGTGGCGTGGTTAAGCACCGGGGAGCTGTTTTTT.

V is TRBV2 and J is TRBJ1-5; possible D gene TRBD1, 5 bases. The CDR3 has 14 residues. CDR1 and CDR2 (germline): SNHLY, FYNNEI. V was cut by 6 bases and J by 0 bases, with 9 bases left in between. The CDR3 DNA is TGTGCCAGCAGACGGGACTCTAGCAATCAGCCCCAGCATTTT. Its protein product is CASRRDSSNQPQHF.

The chain couples TRBV2 to TRBJ1-1; no clear D. Germline assignment: CDR1 SNHLY and CDR2 FYNNEI. The CDR3 runs 12 residues. Trimming took off 5 bases at V and 7 bases at J, with 11 bases between the two ends. This CDR3 is CASSSTEIEAFF. The CDR3 DNA sequence: TGTGCCAGCAGTTCCACAGAAATTGAAGCTTTCTTT.

This chain links TRBV27 with TRBJ2-7; 9 nucleotides agree with TRBD2. Germline CDR1 MNHEY, CDR2 SMNVEV (reference sequence). The CDR3 has 15 residues. Losses at the gene ends were 7 bases for V and 7 bases for J; bases not matched to a gene: 14. CDR3 DNA: TGTGCCAGCAACCCCCGGCGGGAGGGCGGTATGGAGCAGTACTTC. This translates into CASNPRREGGMEQYF.

The rearrangement uses TRBV5-1 and TRBJ2-1, with D tentatively TRBD1 (6 bases). CDR3 length equals 16 residues. Germline CDR1 is SGHRS and CDR2 is YFSETQ. Trimming stripped 4 bases from V and 8 bases from J, with 22 bases between. DNA for the CDR3: TGCGCCAGCAGCCAACGTACAGGGTATAACACGGATGAGCAGTTCTTC. Protein product: CASSQRTGYNTDEQFF.

This chain uses TRBV19 with TRBJ2-1; 13 nucleotides agree with TRBD2. The germline gives CDR1 LNHDA, CDR2 SQIVND (reference sequence). This CDR3 has 17 residues. V was pared by 7 bases and J by 0 bases, with 6 bases of the junction left unmatched. The CDR3 loop reads CASTRLAGGSSYNEQFF. The CDR3 DNA is TGTGCCAGTACGAGACTAGCGGGGGGAAGCTCCTACAATGAGCAGTTCTTC.

Only a few counts were recorded for this clone. J is TRBJ2-5 and V is TRBV5-8, with 7 bases identical to TRBD1. Germline V lookup: CDR1 SGHTS, CDR2 YDEGEE. The CDR3 has 16 residues. Unmatched junction bases numbered 10, after V lost 3 bases and J lost 2 bases. CDR3 DNA sequence: TGTGCCAGCAGCTGGGCCGGGACAGCTTTACAAGAGACCCAGTACTTC. Its protein product is CASSWAGTALQETQYF. Together with reference TRBV5-8 and TRBJ2-5, the CDR3 gives the full variable domain: EAGVTQSPTHLIKTRGQQATLRCSPISGHTSVYWYQQALGLGLQFLLWYDEGEERNRGNFPPRFSGRQFPNYSSELNVNALELEDSALYLCASSWAGTALQETQYFGPGTRLLVL.

The chain uses TRBV9 and TRBJ2-1; 9 bases agree with TRBD1. CDR1 and CDR2 from the germline V gene are SGDLS and YYNGEE. The junction had 4 bases not matched to a gene; V was cut back by 0 bases and J by 6 bases. The CDR3 loop spans 15 amino acids. CDR3 sequence reads: CASSVDGQGINEQFF. The CDR3 nucleotides are TGTGCCAGCAGCGTAGATGGACAGGGGATCAATGAGCAGTTCTTC.

V and J are TRBV28 and TRBJ2-7; TRBD1 aligns across 12 bases. V gave up 8 bases and J gave up 6 bases; unmatched junction bases: 11. Germline V CDR1 and CDR2: MDHEN, SYDVKM. The CDR3 totals 15 residues. The CDR3 coding sequence is TGTGCCAGCCTTACCCCGGGACAGGGGGCCTTCGAGCAGTACTTC. Its protein is CASLTPGQGAFEQYF.

The gene calls are TRBV7-2 and TRBJ2-6; 10 bases fit TRBD1. With V trimmed by 5 bases and J by 1 base, 5 bases remained unmatched. This CDR3 region has 17 residues. Germline V CDR1 and CDR2: SGHTA, FQGNSA. The chain's CDR3 is CASSRTGGKSGANVLTF. The CDR3 bases are TGTGCCAGCAGCCGGACAGGGGGTAAATCTGGGGCCAACGTCCTGACTTTC.

The V gene is TRBV4-2, the J gene TRBJ1-1; D gene ambiguous. Germline CDR1 and CDR2: LGHNA and YNFKEQ. This CDR3 comprises 14 residues. Trimming removed 0 bases from V and 8 bases from J, with 13 bases in between. The CDR3 nucleotides read TGTGCCAGCAGCCAAGATCAAGGGAGCAGGGAAGCTTTCTTT. Protein sequence: CASSQDQGSREAFF.

This clone has more than one count but fewer than ten. J is TRBJ1-1 and V is TRBV7-9; no definite D call. Germline V gives CDR1 SEHNR, CDR2 FQNEAQ (reference sequence). The V gene lost 5 bases and the J gene lost 7 bases, with 20 bases spanning the gap. CDR3 size: 15 residues. CDR3 residues: CASSRSTANVNEAFF. The CDR3, as DNA: TGTGCCAGCAGCCGTTCCACAGCAAATGTGAATGAAGCTTTCTTT.

The genes are TRBV6-4 and TRBJ2-2; perhaps TRBD1 as D (6 bases). Germline values: CDR1 MRHNA, CDR2 SNTAGT. The CDR3 is 14 residues long. Deletions cut 5 bases from V and 3 bases from J, with 10 bases between. The CDR3 spells CASSLQGDTGELFF. The CDR3 nucleotides are TGTGCCAGCAGTTTACAGGGAGACACCGGGGAGCTGTTTTTT.

This clone was detected only a few times. This rearrangement joins TRBV9 to TRBJ2-7, with 9 bases lining up with TRBD1. This CDR3 has 15 residues. V shed 4 bases, J shed 2 bases, and the junction held 7 bases outside the gene matches. Germline CDR1 reads SGDLS; CDR2 reads YYNGEE. The CDR3 loop is CASSLRQGGAYEQYF. Written as DNA, the CDR3 is TGTGCCAGCAGCTTAAGACAGGGGGGCGCCTACGAGCAGTACTTC. Combining the CDR3 with reference TRBV9 and TRBJ2-7 gives the whole variable domain DSGVTQTPKHLITATGQRVTLRCSPRSGDLSVYWYQQSLDQGLQFLIQYYNGEERAKGNILERFSAQQFPDLHSELNLSSLELGDSALYFCASSLRQGGAYEQYFGPGTRLTVT.

The V call is TRBV14, the J call TRBJ1-4; D remains ambiguous. The germline V gene has CDR1 SGHDN and CDR2 FVKESK. CDR3 length equals 15 residues. Trimming pared 1 base from V and 7 bases from J, leaving 13 bases between. The CDR3 region is CASSQASHSIEKLFF. The CDR3 DNA sequence: TGTGCCAGCAGCCAAGCCTCTCACTCGATTGAAAAACTGTTTTTT.

The chain couples TRBV5-6 to TRBJ1-2, with D maybe TRBD1 (6 bases). The CDR3 has 13 residues. Trimming shortened V by 3 bases and J by 1 base, and 7 bases separated the two germline ends. CDR1 and CDR2 from the germline V gene are SGHDT and YYEEEE. This CDR3 is CASSYRVNYGYTF. CDR3 bases: TGTGCCAGCAGCTACAGGGTTAACTATGGCTACACCTTC.

This rearrangement joins TRBV5-1 to TRBJ1-1; TRBD1 matches 7 bases. V shed 7 bases, J shed 3 bases, and the junction held 9 bases outside the gene matches. The CDR3 consists of 14 residues. CDR1 and CDR2 (germline): SGHRS, YFSETQ. CDR3 region: CASVRDRDYTEAFF. The CDR3 DNA sequence: TGCGCCAGCGTAAGAGACAGGGACTACACTGAAGCTTTCTTT.

This clone occurred a few times. The chain links TRBV15 to TRBJ2-7; D call uncertain. Trimming left V 6 bases short and J 4 bases short, with 10 bases between. Germline V gene data show CDR1 as LNHNV and CDR2 as YYDKDF (reference sequence). There are 12 residues in the CDR3. CDR3 DNA sequence: TGTGCCACCAGTGTTTCCTCGTACGAGCAGTACTTC. Translation gives CATSVSSYEQYF.

The chain has TRBV5-8 and TRBJ1-2; D is unclear. V lost 7 bases and J 4 bases, leaving 17 bases between the germline ends. This CDR3 comprises 14 residues. Germline V gene data show CDR1 as SGHTS and CDR2 as YDEGEE. The DNA for the CDR3 is TGTGCCAGCTCCAACTCGGGTGGCAGCTATGGCTACACCTTC. This gives the protein CASSNSGGSYGYTF.

The chain uses TRBV6-1 and TRBJ2-7; TRBD2 might be the D (6 bases). This CDR3 has 14 residues. The V gene's germline CDR1 is MNHNS and CDR2 SASEGT. V was clipped by 6 bases and J by 5 bases, with 17 bases between them. CDR3 in DNA: TGTGCCAGCAGCCGGAAGACTAGTATCCACGAGCAGTACTTC. As protein: CASSRKTSIHEQYF.

The chain links TRBV6-1 to TRBJ1-2, with a possible D match to TRBD1 (6 bases). This CDR3 spans 14 amino acids. Germline-derived CDR1 and CDR2 are MNHNS and SASEGT. V was clipped by 4 bases and J by 2 bases, with 11 bases between them. The DNA of the CDR3 is TGTGCCAGCAGTGCGCGGACAGTAAACTATGGCTACACCTTC. Encoded protein: CASSARTVNYGYTF.

V gene TRBV7-8 combines with J gene TRBJ1-5; possibly TRBD1 for D (5 bases). Trimming cost V 5 bases and J 0 bases, with 17 bases left between them. CDR3 length equals 17 residues. Looked up from germline, CDR1 is SGHVS and CDR2 is FQNEAQ. CDR3 amino acids: CASSHALIGDSNQPQHF. The CDR3, as DNA: TGTGCCAGCAGCCACGCGTTGATAGGGGATAGCAATCAGCCCCAGCATTTT.

This clone occurred a few times. The V gene is TRBV7-9, the J gene TRBJ2-7; 7 nucleotides align to TRBD2. V was clipped by 1 base and J by 1 base; unmatched bases: 7. Germline V gives CDR1 SEHNR, CDR2 FQNEAQ (reference sequence). The CDR3 runs 16 residues. The DNA for the CDR3 is TGTGCCAGCAGCTTAGTGGGTACGGGACTATCCTACGAGCAGTACTTC. Its protein product is CASSLVGTGLSYEQYF.

This sequence joins TRBV6-6 and TRBJ1-5, with 10 bases lining up with TRBD1. This CDR3 spans 15 amino acids. Germline V gene sequence: CDR1 MNHNY, CDR2 SVGAGI (reference sequence). The trim removed 6 bases at V and 7 bases at J, leaving 9 bases unmatched. The CDR3 DNA reads as TGTGCCAGCAGGACAGGGGGCGAATCGGGGCAGCCCCAGCATTTT. Amino acids: CASRTGGESGQPQHF.

The rearrangement links TRBV9 to TRBJ1-1; D not resolved. V was pared by 3 bases and J by 3 bases, with 12 bases between. Germline V gives CDR1 SGDLS, CDR2 YYNGEE. The CDR3 consists of 14 residues. In DNA, the CDR3 is TGTGCCAGCAGCGGTGGCCCCGGGGACACTGAAGCTTTCTTT. As protein: CASSGGPGDTEAFF.

This chain connects TRBV5-1 to TRBJ1-3, with a possible D match to TRBD1 (6 bases). Germline CDR1 and CDR2: SGHRS and YFSETQ. The CDR3 has 15 residues. The V end lost 3 bases, the J end lost 6 bases, and 16 bases lay between the germline ends. This chain's CDR3 is CASSSQGGRENTIYF. In DNA form, the CDR3 reads TGCGCCAGCAGCTCCCAAGGGGGACGGGAAAACACCATATATTTT. Drawing the rest from reference TRBV5-1 and TRBJ1-3, the complete variable domain is KAGVTQTPRYLIKTRGQQVTLSCSPISGHRSVSWYQQTPGQGLQFLFEYFSETQRNKGNFPGRFSGRQFSNSRSEMNVSTLELGDSALYLCASSSQGGRENTIYFGEGSWLTVV.